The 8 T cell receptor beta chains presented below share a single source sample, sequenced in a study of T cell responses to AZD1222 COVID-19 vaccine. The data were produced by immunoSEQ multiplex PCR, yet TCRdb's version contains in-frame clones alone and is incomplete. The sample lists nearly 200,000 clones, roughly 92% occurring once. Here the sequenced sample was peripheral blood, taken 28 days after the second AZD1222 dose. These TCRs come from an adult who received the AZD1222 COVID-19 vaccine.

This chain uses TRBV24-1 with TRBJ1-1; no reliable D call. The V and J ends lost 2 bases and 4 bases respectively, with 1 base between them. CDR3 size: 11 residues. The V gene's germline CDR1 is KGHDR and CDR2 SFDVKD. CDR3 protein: CATSDSTEAFF. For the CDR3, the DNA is TGTGCCACCAGTGATTCCACTGAAGCTTTCTTT.

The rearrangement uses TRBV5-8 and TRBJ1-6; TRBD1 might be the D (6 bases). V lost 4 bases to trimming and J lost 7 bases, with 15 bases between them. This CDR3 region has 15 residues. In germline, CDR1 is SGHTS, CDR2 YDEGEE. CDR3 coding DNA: TGTGCCAGCAGCCAAATACGGGGGGCGAATTCACCCCTCCACTTT. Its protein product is CASSQIRGANSPLHF.

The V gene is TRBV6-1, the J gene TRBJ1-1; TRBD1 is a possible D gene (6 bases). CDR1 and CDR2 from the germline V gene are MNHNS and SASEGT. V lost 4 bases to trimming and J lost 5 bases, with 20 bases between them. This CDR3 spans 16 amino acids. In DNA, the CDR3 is TGTGCCAGCAGTGGGGGACCGGGGGGCGCAAGGACTGAAGCTTTCTTT. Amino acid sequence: CASSGGPGGARTEAFF.

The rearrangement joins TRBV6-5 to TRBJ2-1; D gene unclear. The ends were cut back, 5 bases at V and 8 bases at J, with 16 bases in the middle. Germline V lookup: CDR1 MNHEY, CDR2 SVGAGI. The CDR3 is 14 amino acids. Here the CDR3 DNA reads TGTGCCAGCAGTATTCGACCGCTAGTAGATGAGCAGTTCTTC. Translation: CASSIRPLVDEQFF.

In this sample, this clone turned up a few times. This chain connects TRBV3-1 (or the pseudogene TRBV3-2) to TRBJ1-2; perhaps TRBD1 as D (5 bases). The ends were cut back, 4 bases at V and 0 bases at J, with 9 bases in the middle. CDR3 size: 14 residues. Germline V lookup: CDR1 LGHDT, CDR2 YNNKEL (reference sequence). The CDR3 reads CASSPGPSNYGYTF. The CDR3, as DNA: TGTGCCAGCAGCCCGGGGCCGTCTAACTATGGCTACACCTTC.

This chain's CDR3 is CASSDGSLRSEKLFF. In DNA, the CDR3 is TGTGCCAGCAGTGATGGCTCCCTGCGGAGTGAAAAACTGTTTTTT. V gene TRBV3-1 (or the pseudogene TRBV3-2) combines with J gene TRBJ1-4; D call uncertain. This CDR3 has 15 residues. Germline V gene sequence: CDR1 LGHDT, CDR2 YNNKEL (reference sequence). V dropped 6 bases and J dropped 7 bases, with 18 bases sitting between them.

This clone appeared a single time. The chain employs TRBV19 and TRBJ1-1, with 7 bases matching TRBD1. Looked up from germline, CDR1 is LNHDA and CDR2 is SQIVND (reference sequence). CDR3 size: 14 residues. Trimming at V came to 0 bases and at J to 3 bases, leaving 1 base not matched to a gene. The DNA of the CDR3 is TGTGCCAGTAGTATAGATCAGGGGGACACTGAAGCTTTCTTT. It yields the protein CASSIDQGDTEAFF. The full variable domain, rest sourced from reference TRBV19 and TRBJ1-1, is DGGITQSPKYLFRKEGQNVTLSCEQNLNHDAMYWYRQDPGQGLRLIYYSQIVNDFQKGDIAEGYSVSREKKESFPLTVTSAQKNPTAFYLCASSIDQGDTEAFFGQGTRLTVV.

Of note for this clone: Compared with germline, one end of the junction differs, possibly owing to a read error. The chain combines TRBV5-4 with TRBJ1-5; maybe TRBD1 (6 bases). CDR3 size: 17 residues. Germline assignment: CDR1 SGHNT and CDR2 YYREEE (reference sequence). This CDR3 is CASSFGGLGVGNQSQHF. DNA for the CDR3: TGTGCCAGCAGCTTTGGGGGGCTCGGGGTCGGCAATCAGTCCCAGCATTTT.